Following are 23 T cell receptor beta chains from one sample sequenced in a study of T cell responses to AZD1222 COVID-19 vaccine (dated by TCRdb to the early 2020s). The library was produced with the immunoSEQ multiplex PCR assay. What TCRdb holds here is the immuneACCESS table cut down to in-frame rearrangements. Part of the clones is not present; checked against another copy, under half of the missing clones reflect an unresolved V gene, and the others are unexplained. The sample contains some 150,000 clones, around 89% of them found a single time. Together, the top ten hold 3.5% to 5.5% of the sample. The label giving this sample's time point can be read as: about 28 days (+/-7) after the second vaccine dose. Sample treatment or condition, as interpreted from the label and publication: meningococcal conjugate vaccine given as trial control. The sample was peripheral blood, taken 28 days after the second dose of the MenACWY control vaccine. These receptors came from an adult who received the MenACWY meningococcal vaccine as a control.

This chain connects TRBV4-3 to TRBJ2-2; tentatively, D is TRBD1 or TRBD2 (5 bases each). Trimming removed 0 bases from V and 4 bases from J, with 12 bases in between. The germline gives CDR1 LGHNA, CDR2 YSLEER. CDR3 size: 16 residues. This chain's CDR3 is CASSQENGGRTGELFF. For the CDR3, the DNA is TGCGCCAGCAGCCAAGAGAATGGGGGTCGCACCGGGGAGCTGTTTTTT.

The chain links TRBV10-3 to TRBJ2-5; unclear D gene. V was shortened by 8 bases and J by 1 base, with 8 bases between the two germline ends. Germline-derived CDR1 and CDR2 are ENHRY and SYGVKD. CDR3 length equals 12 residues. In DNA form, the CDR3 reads TGTGCCATCTCCAGTTTCCAAGAGACCCAGTACTTC. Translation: CAISSFQETQYF.

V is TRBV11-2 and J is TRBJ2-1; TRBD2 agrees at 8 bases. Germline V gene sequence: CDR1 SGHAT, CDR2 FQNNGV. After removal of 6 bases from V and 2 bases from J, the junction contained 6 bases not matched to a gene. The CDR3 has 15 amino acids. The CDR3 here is CASRKLAAPYNEQFF. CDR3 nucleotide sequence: TGTGCCAGCAGGAAACTAGCGGCCCCCTACAATGAGCAGTTCTTC.

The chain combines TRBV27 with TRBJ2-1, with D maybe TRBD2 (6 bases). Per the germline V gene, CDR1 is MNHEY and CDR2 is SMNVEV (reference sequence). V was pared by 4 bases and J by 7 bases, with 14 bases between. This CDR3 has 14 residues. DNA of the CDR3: TGTGCCAGCAGTTCCACTAGCTTTCGGAATGAGCAGTTCTTC. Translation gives CASSSTSFRNEQFF.

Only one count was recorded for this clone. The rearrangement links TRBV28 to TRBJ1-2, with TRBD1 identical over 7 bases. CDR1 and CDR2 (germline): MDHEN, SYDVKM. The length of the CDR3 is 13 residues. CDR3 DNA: TGTGTCTCGGCGGGACAGCCCAACTCCGGCTACACCTTC. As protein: CVSAGQPNSGYTF.

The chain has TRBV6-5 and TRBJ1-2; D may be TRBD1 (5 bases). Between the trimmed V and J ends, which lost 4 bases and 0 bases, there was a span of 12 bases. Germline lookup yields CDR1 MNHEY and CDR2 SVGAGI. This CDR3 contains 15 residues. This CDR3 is CASSSPGGTNYGYTF. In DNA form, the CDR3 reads TGTGCCAGCAGTTCCCCCGGGGGAACTAACTATGGCTACACCTTC.

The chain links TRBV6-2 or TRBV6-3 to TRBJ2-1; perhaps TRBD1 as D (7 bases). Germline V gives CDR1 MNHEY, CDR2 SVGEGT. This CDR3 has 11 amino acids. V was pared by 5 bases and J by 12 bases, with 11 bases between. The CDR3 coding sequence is TGTGCCAGCAGTAGACAGGGAGGGCAGTTCTTC. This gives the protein CASSRQGGQFF.

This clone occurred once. As DNA, the CDR3 is TGCGCCAGCAGCTTGGCCAACAGGGGCACGAACACCGGGGAGCTGTTTTTT. This sequence encodes CASSLANRGTNTGELFF. The rearrangement uses TRBV5-1 and TRBJ2-2, with TRBD1 matching 7 bases. V lost 0 bases and J lost 0; bases outside the gene matches: 5. From germline, CDR1 is SGHRS and CDR2 YFSETQ. CDR3 length: 17 residues. Using reference TRBV5-1 and TRBJ2-2 for the parts outside the CDR3, the full variable domain is KAGVTQTPRYLIKTRGQQVTLSCSPISGHRSVSWYQQTPGQGLQFLFEYFSETQRNKGNFPGRFSGRQFSNSRSEMNVSTLELGDSALYLCASSLANRGTNTGELFFGEGSRLTVL.

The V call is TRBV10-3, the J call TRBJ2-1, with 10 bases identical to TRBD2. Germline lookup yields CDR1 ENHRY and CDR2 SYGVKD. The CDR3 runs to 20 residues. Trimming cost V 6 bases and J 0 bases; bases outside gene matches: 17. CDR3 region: CAISLTLPGTSESSYNEQFF. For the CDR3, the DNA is TGTGCCATCAGCCTAACGCTGCCCGGGACTAGCGAGAGCTCCTACAATGAGCAGTTCTTC.

CDR3 protein: CASSLAKTAYEQYF. The CDR3 bases are TGCGCCAGCAGCTTGGCCAAAACAGCCTACGAGCAGTACTTC. The gene calls are TRBV5-1 and TRBJ2-7, with unresolved D. The CDR3 covers 14 residues. Trimming shortened V by 0 bases and J by 2 bases, and 9 bases separated the two germline ends. CDR1 is SGHRS, CDR2 YFSETQ, per germline.

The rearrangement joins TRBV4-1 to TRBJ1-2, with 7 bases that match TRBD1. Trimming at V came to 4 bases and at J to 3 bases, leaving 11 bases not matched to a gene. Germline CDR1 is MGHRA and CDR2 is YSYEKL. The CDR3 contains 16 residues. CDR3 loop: CASSPMGLQGHYGYTF. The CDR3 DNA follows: TGCGCCAGCAGCCCGATGGGATTACAGGGGCACTATGGCTACACCTTC.

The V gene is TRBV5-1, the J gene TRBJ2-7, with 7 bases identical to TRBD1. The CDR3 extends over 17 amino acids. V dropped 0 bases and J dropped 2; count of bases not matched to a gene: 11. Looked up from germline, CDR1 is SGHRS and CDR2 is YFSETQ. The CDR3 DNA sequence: TGCGCCAGCAGCTTGGCTTTGGGGCGGACAGGCGCCTACGAGCAGTACTTC. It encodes CASSLALGRTGAYEQYF.

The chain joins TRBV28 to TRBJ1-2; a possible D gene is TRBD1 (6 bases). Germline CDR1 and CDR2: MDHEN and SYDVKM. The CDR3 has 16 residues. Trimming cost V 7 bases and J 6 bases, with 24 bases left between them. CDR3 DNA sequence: TGTGCCAGCAATCTACTCGGGACACTCAATGCAGATGGCTACACCTTC. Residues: CASNLLGTLNADGYTF.

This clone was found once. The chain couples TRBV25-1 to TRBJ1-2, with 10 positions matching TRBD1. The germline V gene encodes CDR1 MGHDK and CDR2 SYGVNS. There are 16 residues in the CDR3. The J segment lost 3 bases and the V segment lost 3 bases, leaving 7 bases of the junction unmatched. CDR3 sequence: CASSDPRQGADYGYTF. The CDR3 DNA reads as TGTGCCAGCAGTGACCCAAGACAGGGGGCGGACTATGGCTACACCTTC.

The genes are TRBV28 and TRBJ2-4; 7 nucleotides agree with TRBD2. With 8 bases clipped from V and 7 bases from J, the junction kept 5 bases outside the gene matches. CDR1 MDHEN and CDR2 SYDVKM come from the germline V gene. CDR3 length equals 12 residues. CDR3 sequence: CASDGRENIQYF. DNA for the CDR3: TGTGCCAGCGACGGGCGGGAGAACATTCAGTACTTC.

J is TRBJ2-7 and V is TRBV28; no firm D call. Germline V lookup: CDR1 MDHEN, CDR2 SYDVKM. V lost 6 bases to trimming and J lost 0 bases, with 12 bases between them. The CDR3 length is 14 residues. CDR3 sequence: CASRTLPSSYEQYF. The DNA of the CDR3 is TGTGCCAGCAGAACCTTACCTAGCTCCTACGAGCAGTACTTC.

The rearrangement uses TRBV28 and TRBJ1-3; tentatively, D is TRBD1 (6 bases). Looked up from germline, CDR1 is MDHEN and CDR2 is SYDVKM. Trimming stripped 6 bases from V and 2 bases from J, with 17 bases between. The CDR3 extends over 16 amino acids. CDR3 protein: CASREQGTWAGNTIYF. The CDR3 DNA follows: TGTGCCAGCAGGGAACAGGGAACTTGGGCTGGAAACACCATATATTTT.

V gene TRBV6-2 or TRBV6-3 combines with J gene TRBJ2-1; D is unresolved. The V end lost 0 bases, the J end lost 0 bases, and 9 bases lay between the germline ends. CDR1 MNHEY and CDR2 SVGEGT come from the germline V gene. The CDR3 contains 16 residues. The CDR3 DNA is TGTGCCAGCAGTTACTCTGTGCACCGCTCCTACAATGAGCAGTTCTTC. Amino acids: CASSYSVHRSYNEQFF.

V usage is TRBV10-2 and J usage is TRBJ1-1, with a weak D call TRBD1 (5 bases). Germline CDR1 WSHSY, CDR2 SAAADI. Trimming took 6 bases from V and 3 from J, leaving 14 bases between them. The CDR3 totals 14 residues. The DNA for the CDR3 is TGCGCCAGCAGACCGTCTCAAGGGGACACTGAAGCTTTCTTT. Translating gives CASRPSQGDTEAFF.

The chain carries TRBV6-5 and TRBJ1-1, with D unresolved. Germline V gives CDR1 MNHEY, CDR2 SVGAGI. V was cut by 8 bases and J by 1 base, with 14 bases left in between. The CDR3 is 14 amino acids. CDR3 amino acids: CASGNPPRNTEAFF. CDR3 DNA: TGTGCCAGCGGCAATCCTCCTAGGAACACTGAAGCTTTCTTT.

The CDR3 is CASSQELREDEQFF. CDR3 nucleotides: TGCGCCAGCAGCCAAGAACTGCGGGAGGATGAGCAGTTCTTC. The rearrangement uses TRBV4-3 and TRBJ2-1; 8 bases are a match to TRBD2. CDR3 size: 14 residues. Germline loops: CDR1 LGHNA, CDR2 YSLEER. V dropped 0 bases and J dropped 8; count of bases not matched to a gene: 3.

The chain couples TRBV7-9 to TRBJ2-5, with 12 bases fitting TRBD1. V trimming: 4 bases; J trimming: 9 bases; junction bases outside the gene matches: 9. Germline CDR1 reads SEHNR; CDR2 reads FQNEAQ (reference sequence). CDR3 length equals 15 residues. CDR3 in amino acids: CASSSWGQGAISQYF. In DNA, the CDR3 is TGTGCCAGCAGCTCCTGGGGACAGGGGGCGATCTCCCAGTACTTC.

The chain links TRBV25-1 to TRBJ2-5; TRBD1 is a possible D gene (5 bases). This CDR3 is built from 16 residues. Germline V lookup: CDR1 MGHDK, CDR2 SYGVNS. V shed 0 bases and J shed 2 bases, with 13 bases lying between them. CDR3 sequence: CASSEYGRGRQETQYF. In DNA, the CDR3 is TGTGCCAGCAGTGAATATGGAAGGGGCAGGCAAGAGACCCAGTACTTC.